This record concerns one T cell receptor (beta chain) sequence. Antigen unknown. The authors ran a second PCR of about 7 to 11 cycles using a sample-barcoded 5' primer and a J-beta primer mix. TCRdb re-called the 5' RACE reads through MiXCR, storing one row per CDR3 protein. The profile covers approximately 900,000 distinct CDR3 sequences, with roughly 48% appearing a single time and over 10% taken by the ten largest. This sample was taken from a study of blood T cells in healthy people across ages. Study-level points and caveats: It was found that TCR beta diversity correlated strongly with the percentage of naive T cells. The long-lived group displayed more naive CD4+ cells, plus higher diversity, than the aged donors did.

Trimming stripped 9 bases from V and 6 bases from J, with 14 bases between. Germline CDR1 PRHDT, CDR2 FYEKMQ (reference sequence). The length of the CDR3 is 12 residues. Aged about 6 to 95, donors were systemically healthy Caucasians from Russia. The chain carries TRBV13 and TRBJ1-2, with unresolved D. This clonotype was sampled from a man younger than 45 in good health. The sample taken for sequencing was blood. The CDR3 region is CARAGRIDGYTF. In DNA form, the CDR3 reads TGTGCCAGGGCCGGGCGGATTGATGGCTACACCTTC.